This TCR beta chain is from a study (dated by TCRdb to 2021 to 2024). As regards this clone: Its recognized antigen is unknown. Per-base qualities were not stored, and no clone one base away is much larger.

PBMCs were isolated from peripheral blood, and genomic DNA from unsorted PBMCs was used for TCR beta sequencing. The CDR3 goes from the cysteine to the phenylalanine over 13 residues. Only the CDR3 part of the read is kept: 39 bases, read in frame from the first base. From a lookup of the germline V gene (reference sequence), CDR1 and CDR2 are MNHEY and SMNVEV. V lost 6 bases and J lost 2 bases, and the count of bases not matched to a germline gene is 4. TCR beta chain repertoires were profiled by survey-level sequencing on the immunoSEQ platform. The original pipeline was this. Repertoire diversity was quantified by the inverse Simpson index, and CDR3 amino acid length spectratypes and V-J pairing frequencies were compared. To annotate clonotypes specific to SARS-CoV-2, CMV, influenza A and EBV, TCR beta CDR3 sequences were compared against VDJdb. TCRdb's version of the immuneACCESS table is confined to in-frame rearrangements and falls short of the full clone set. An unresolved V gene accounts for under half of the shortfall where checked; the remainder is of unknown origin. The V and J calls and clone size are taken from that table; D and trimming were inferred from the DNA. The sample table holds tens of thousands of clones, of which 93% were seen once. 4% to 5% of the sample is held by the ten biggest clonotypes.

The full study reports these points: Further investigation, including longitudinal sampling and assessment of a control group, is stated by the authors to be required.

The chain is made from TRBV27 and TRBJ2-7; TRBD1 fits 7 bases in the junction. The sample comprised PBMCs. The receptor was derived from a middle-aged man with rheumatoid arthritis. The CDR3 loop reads CASRPTGTYEQYF. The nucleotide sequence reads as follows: TGTGCCAGCAGACCGACAGGGACCTACGAGCAGTACTTC.